Sequencing of this T cell receptor beta chain was carried out in a study of cytomegalovirus exposure and HLA in healthy donors. Study-wide points: In a later analysis, TCR beta V- and J-gene trimming showed a link to a missense DCLRE1C variant.

In regard to this clone: The antigen remains unidentified.

Looked up from germline, CDR1 is SGHRS and CDR2 is YFSETQ. The V and J ends lost 7 bases and 4 bases, in that order; junction bases with no gene match: 14. The CDR3 consists of 17 residues. Researchers ran the PCR with 60 Vbeta and 13 Jbeta primers. TCRdb's table, derived via immunoSEQ multiplex PCR, lists solely in-frame clones and lacks some. The table shows 200,000 to 250,000 clones, with roughly 84% occurring only once. The sequenced sample consisted of PBMCs. The chain uses TRBV5-1 and TRBJ2-1; 10 bases fit TRBD2. The TCR originated in a man in his forties or fifties in good health and CMV-seronegative. CDR3 protein: CASQPSPSGSRYNEQFF. The CDR3 DNA is TGCGCCAGCCAACCGTCCCCTAGCGGGAGTAGGTACAATGAGCAGTTCTTC.